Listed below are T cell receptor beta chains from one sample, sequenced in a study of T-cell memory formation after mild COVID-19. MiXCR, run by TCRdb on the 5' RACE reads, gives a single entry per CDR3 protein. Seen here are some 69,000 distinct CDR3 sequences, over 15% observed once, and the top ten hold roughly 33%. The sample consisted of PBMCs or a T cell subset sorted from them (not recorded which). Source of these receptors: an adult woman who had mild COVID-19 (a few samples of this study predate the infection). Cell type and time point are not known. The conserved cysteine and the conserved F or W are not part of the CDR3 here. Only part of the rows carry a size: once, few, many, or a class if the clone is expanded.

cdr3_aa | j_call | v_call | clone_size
SVESGGPDRTDTQY | TRBJ2-3 | TRBV29-1 | many
ASSPQRDQDGGEQY | TRBJ2-7 | TRBV12-3/TRBV12-4 | few
ASSLSGEETQY | TRBJ2-5 | TRBV7-9 | few
ASSQGARYTDTQY | TRBJ2-3 | TRBV3-1 | .
ASSRPDSGVSTDTQY | TRBJ2-3 | TRBV7-6 | .
ASTGSYEQY | TRBJ2-7 | TRBV7-2 | .
ASSQAGNAFTGTVNEQF | TRBJ2-1 | TRBV4-3 | .
SASPPGQGYEQY | TRBJ2-7 | TRBV20-1 | .
AIDRSNTGELF | TRBJ2-2 | TRBV30 | .
AWSSLRRESYYEQY | TRBJ2-7 | TRBV30 | few
ASSLRGQRGGYT | TRBJ1-2 | TRBV12-3/TRBV12-4 | .
ASSYSRGSPEGGELF | TRBJ2-2 | TRBV6-2/TRBV6-3 | .
ASSIGLAGYNEQF | TRBJ2-1 | TRBV19 | few
SVRDPAGDEQF | TRBJ2-1 | TRBV29-1 | few
ASSQDRLAGGRNYNEQF | TRBJ2-1 | TRBV14 | .
ASSLDGWGQNEAF | TRBJ1-1 | TRBV5-1 | few
ASSQPSGGAGLDEQF | TRBJ2-1 | TRBV4-1 | .
ASSQTTSGPTYEQY | TRBJ2-7 | TRBV18 | few
ASSPLGGGYNEQF | TRBJ2-1 | TRBV7-8 | medium-sized
ASGRIQY | TRBJ2-3 | TRBV2 | .
SVELGNVETQY | TRBJ2-5 | TRBV29-1 | .
SVAGTGYEQY | TRBJ2-7 | TRBV29-1 | many
ASSFSGFYNEQF | TRBJ2-1 | TRBV7-9 | few
ASSPELGAYEQY | TRBJ2-7 | TRBV4-1 | few
ASSLSAGVFNEQF | TRBJ2-1 | TRBV7-8 | few
ASSLRDEQY | TRBJ2-7 | TRBV5-1 | few
ASSLVARGGQPNEQF | TRBJ2-1 | TRBV5-6 | .
ATSEKGPNYNEQF | TRBJ2-1 | TRBV24-1 | few
ASSTGQGAWEQY | TRBJ2-7 | TRBV5-1 | .
ASSQDWLAGGLASGELF | TRBJ2-2 | TRBV4-1 | .
AITSGTGATATPGELF | TRBJ2-2 | TRBV10-3 | .
ASSLVRENTEAF | TRBJ1-1 | TRBV5-6 | .
SVVGQTNYGYT | TRBJ1-2 | TRBV29-1 | few
ASSGAGDNSPLH | TRBJ1-6 | TRBV25-1 | few
ASSYVGGKTYEQY | TRBJ2-7 | TRBV6-6 | few
ASIPRGTIANTGELF | TRBJ2-2 | TRBV19 | .
AWSYGSGYT | TRBJ1-2 | TRBV30 | few
ASSFGLAGATGELF | TRBJ2-2 | TRBV13 | few
ASSLFGREGLTYEQY | TRBJ2-7 | TRBV12-3/TRBV12-4 | .
ASSFGGGELF | TRBJ2-2 | TRBV7-9 | few
ASSLARRADWDTEAF | TRBJ1-1 | TRBV7-9 | .
ASSFDPPVRGKAYNEQF | TRBJ2-1 | TRBV7-6 | .
AISEFIGSGANVLT | TRBJ2-6 | TRBV10-3 | .
ASSLHDQNNQPQH | TRBJ1-5 | TRBV7-8 | .
SVEGQEWDVLYGYT | TRBJ1-2 | TRBV29-1 | .
ASTAGRGAGDDEQY | TRBJ2-7 | TRBV7-8 | .
ASSTKTGILNTGELF | TRBJ2-2 | TRBV7-2 | .
ASSTRGQETQY | TRBJ2-5 | TRBV13 | few
ASSILPSGYNEQF | TRBJ2-1 | TRBV19 | .
SVGPGQNTEAF | TRBJ1-1 | TRBV29-1 | .
ASSYDGELF | TRBJ2-2 | TRBV6-6 | .
ASSWTWGSEQY | TRBJ2-7 | TRBV27 | .
SASDPLSTEAF | TRBJ1-1 | TRBV20-1 | few
ASSQDLGQGAWNYGYT | TRBJ1-2 | TRBV4-1 | few
SVRTVNTEAF | TRBJ1-1 | TRBV29-1 | .
SVGPDDTSNLKAF | TRBJ1-1 | TRBV29-1 | once
ASTVGWEDTQY | TRBJ2-3 | TRBV12-3/TRBV12-4 | .
ASSLVGSWNEQF | TRBJ2-1 | TRBV5-6 | .
ASSHPRLAGAYNEQF | TRBJ2-1 | TRBV12-3/TRBV12-4 | few
ASSGMQETQY | TRBJ2-5 | TRBV4-1 | few